A selection of T cell receptor beta chains follows, all from one sample in a study of T cell repertoires in cytomegalovirus infection. Their cognate antigens are unknown. TCRdb called the reads again in MiXCR, with one record for every CDR3 protein. The sample has about 57,000 distinct CDR3 sequences, 20% seen once. The material was CD8+ T cells from cultured PBMCs, obtained from culture after CMV antigen stimulation. These TCRs come from a human donor in good health (CMV status not recorded). Some clones in this sample may be carry-over from other donors' samples. The CDR3 runs from the conserved cysteine through the conserved F or W. A D gene is named only where the DNA matches it firmly. Clone size is shown for a subset of rows, as once, few, many or a class of expanded clone.

v_gene,d_gene,j_gene,abundance,CDR3aa,CDR3nt
TRBV24-1,NA,TRBJ2-3,NA,CATSDPGEDTQYF,TGTGCCACCAGTGATCCCGGGGAAGATACGCAGTATTTT
TRBV6-6,NA,TRBJ1-4,few,CAMSAVGPSWGNEKLFF,TGTGCCATGTCGGCAGTAGGGCCCTCCTGGGGTAATGAAAAACTGTTTTTT
TRBV5-1,NA,TRBJ2-1,NA,CASSLVRDTINEQFF,TGCGCCAGCAGCTTGGTTCGGGACACAATCAATGAGCAGTTCTTC
TRBV5-6,NA,TRBJ1-1,few,CASSSLEEAFF,TGTGCCAGCAGCTCGTTGGAAGAAGCTTTCTTT
TRBV6-1,TRBD1,TRBJ2-2,many,CASRTGQGETGELFF,TGTGCCAGCAGAACGGGACAGGGTGAGACCGGGGAGCTGTTTTTT
TRBV12-3/TRBV12-4,TRBD2,TRBJ2-2,NA,CASSPLQPNSVRRGTGELFF,TGTGCCAGCAGTCCCCTCCAACCTAATAGTGTAAGGCGGGGGACCGGGGAGCTGTTTTTT
TRBV7-2,TRBD2,TRBJ2-5,few,CASSSRGLAGPQETQYF,TGTGCCAGCAGCTCAAGAGGGCTAGCGGGACCCCAAGAGACCCAGTACTTC
TRBV5-6,NA,TRBJ1-5,NA,CASSYGTSDQPQHF,TGTGCCAGCAGCTACGGGACATCCGATCAGCCCCAGCATTTT
TRBV7-2,TRBD1,TRBJ2-7,few,CASRQQGARGEQYF,TGTGCCAGCAGACAACAGGGGGCCAGAGGCGAGCAGTACTTC
TRBV6-2/TRBV6-3,TRBD2,TRBJ2-1,NA,CASRPGLAGGAVNEQFF,TGTGCCAGCAGGCCTGGACTAGCGGGGGGGGCAGTCAATGAGCAGTTCTTC
TRBV6-2/TRBV6-3,NA,TRBJ2-1,few,CASSYSPNEQFF,TGTGCCAGCAGTTACTCCCCGAATGAGCAGTTCTTC
TRBV12-3/TRBV12-4,NA,TRBJ1-2,few,CASSSPSFYGYTF,TGTGCCAGCAGTTCACCCTCATTCTATGGCTACACCTTC
TRBV7-2,TRBD1,TRBJ1-2,NA,CASSLRDRVNYGYTF,TGTGCCAGCAGCCTCCGGGACAGGGTTAACTATGGCTACACCTTC
TRBV20-1,NA,TRBJ1-2,NA,CSAGTPDNYGYTF,TGTAGTGCTGGGACACCTGATAACTATGGCTACACCTTC
TRBV4-3,NA,TRBJ1-5,few,CASSQDHRDWGNQPQHF,TGCGCCAGCAGCCAAGATCATCGGGACTGGGGCAATCAGCCCCAGCATTTT
TRBV11-2,TRBD1,TRBJ2-7,few,CASSQGAGLEQYF,TGTGCCAGCAGTCAGGGGGCTGGTCTCGAGCAGTACTTC
TRBV20-1,NA,TRBJ1-4,NA,CSAEGGRTNEKLFF,TGCAGTGCAGAAGGGGGAAGGACTAATGAAAAACTGTTTTTT
TRBV5-1,NA,TRBJ1-6,NA,CASSLGRSRTVSTGSYNSPLHF,TGCGCCAGCAGCTTGGGCCGATCGAGGACAGTCTCTACGGGCTCCTATAATTCACCCCTCCACTTT
TRBV7-8,TRBD1,TRBJ2-5,many,CASSTQTGSAGETQYF,TGTGCCAGCAGCACACAGACAGGGTCAGCCGGAGAGACCCAGTACTTC
TRBV7-2,TRBD1,TRBJ1-1,few,CASSQSTGGAPNTEAFF,TGTGCCAGCAGCCAATCAACAGGGGGCGCCCCGAACACTGAAGCTTTCTTT
TRBV7-2,TRBD1,TRBJ2-7,NA,CASSLRDRIYEQYF,TGTGCCAGCAGCCTAAGGGACAGGATCTACGAGCAGTACTTC
TRBV7-2,NA,TRBJ1-2,NA,CASSLLGEGEYYGYTF,TGTGCCAGCAGCCTCCTCGGAGAGGGGGAGTACTATGGCTACACCTTC
TRBV7-8,NA,TRBJ2-3,NA,CASSPLGGADTQYF,TGTGCCAGCAGCCCCCTGGGGGGGGCCGATACGCAGTATTTT
TRBV4-3,NA,TRBJ2-7,NA,CASSPARSIAYEQYF,TGCGCCAGCAGCCCCGCCCGGAGTATCGCCTACGAGCAGTACTTC
TRBV12-3/TRBV12-4,TRBD2,TRBJ2-1,NA,CASSLGLAGGNEQFF,TGTGCCAGCAGTTTGGGACTAGCGGGGGGGAATGAGCAGTTCTTC
TRBV7-2,TRBD1,TRBJ2-1,few,CASSRMGQGSYNEQFF,TGTGCCAGCAGCCGAATGGGACAGGGAAGCTACAATGAGCAGTTCTTC
TRBV27,TRBD2,TRBJ2-3,NA,CASSWGGVTDTQYF,TGTGCCAGCAGTTGGGGGGGAGTCACAGATACGCAGTATTTT
TRBV4-1,NA,TRBJ2-6,NA,CASSQVLTGRLSGANVLTF,TGCGCCAGCAGCCAAGTCCTAACGGGACGTTTGTCTGGGGCCAACGTCCTGACTTTC
TRBV20-1,NA,TRBJ1-1,once,CSAPLNTEAFF,TGCAGTGCCCCATTGAACACTGAAGCTTTCTTT
TRBV7-8,NA,TRBJ2-4,few,CASSGAGVVAKNIQYF,TGTGCCAGCAGCGGCGCAGGGGTGGTGGCCAAAAACATTCAGTACTTC
TRBV27,NA,TRBJ1-6,NA,CASSFKGYKEESPLHF,TGTGCCAGCAGTTTCAAGGGGTATAAGGAAGAATCACCCCTCCACTTT
TRBV7-8,NA,TRBJ2-5,NA,CASSLGTAKETQYF,TGTGCCAGCAGCTTAGGGACAGCCAAAGAGACCCAGTACTTC
TRBV7-8,NA,TRBJ1-1,few,CASSFIPGTQNTEAFF,TGTGCCAGCAGCTTTATCCCCGGGACGCAGAACACTGAAGCTTTCTTT
TRBV7-8,NA,TRBJ2-2,few,CASSLVWTVNTGELFF,TGTGCCAGCAGCTTAGTATGGACAGTCAACACCGGGGAGCTGTTTTTT
TRBV6-5,TRBD1,TRBJ1-5,NA,CASSYSVGTGNNQPQHF,TGTGCCAGCAGTTACTCCGTCGGGACAGGGAACAATCAGCCCCAGCATTTT
TRBV9,NA,TRBJ2-5,few,CASSMAGTYQETQYF,TGTGCCAGCAGCATGGCCGGGACATATCAAGAGACCCAGTACTTC
TRBV7-8,TRBD2,TRBJ2-3,NA,CASSLGFKRGARLSDTQYF,TGTGCCAGCAGCTTAGGGTTCAAGCGGGGGGCTCGGCTCTCAGATACGCAGTATTTT
TRBV4-1,TRBD1,TRBJ2-7,many,CASSQGQGGTYEQYF,TGCGCCAGCAGCCAGGGACAGGGAGGAACCTACGAGCAGTACTTC
TRBV12-3/TRBV12-4,NA,TRBJ2-3,few,CASSPGTDTQYF,TGTGCCAGCAGTCCTGGCACAGATACGCAGTATTTT
TRBV7-9,NA,TRBJ2-7,NA,CASSERDTPSYEQYF,TGTGCCAGCAGCGAACGGGACACACCTTCCTACGAGCAGTACTTC
TRBV7-2,TRBD1,TRBJ2-3,NA,CASSSRRIQGHSTDTQYF,TGTGCCAGCAGCTCCCGTCGAATACAGGGGCATAGCACAGATACGCAGTATTTT
TRBV6-2/TRBV6-3,NA,TRBJ1-4,NA,CASTDRRGRNEKLFF,TGTGCCAGCACCGACCGACGGGGGCGGAATGAAAAACTGTTTTTT
TRBV12-5,TRBD1,TRBJ1-5,NA,CASGTGGYQPQHF,TGTGCTAGTGGGACAGGGGGCTATCAGCCCCAGCATTTT
TRBV30,NA,TRBJ1-2,NA,CAWKDIGWGPNYGYTF,TGTGCCTGGAAGGACATTGGGTGGGGCCCTAACTATGGCTACACCTTC
TRBV7-9,TRBD2,TRBJ2-4,NA,CASSSRGGRDGGYIQYF,TGTGCCAGCAGCTCAAGGGGAGGGAGGGACGGTGGATACATTCAGTACTTC
TRBV10-3,TRBD1,TRBJ1-1,few,CAISQNAGTANTEAFF,TGTGCCATCAGTCAAAATGCCGGGACAGCAAACACTGAAGCTTTCTTT
TRBV4-1,NA,TRBJ2-7,many,CASSQGGDRSTYEQYF,TGCGCCAGCAGCCAAGGGGGGGACCGATCGACCTACGAGCAGTACTTC
TRBV28,NA,TRBJ1-1,NA,CASSLTTLTGGTEAFF,TGTGCCAGCAGTTTAACGACACTGACCGGGGGCACTGAAGCTTTCTTT
TRBV7-9,TRBD2,TRBJ2-2,NA,CASSFQTLASGDTGELFF,TGTGCCAGCAGCTTCCAAACCCTAGCAAGCGGGGACACCGGGGAGCTGTTTTTT